These T cell receptor beta chains were read from a single sample in a study of blood T cell repertoires in COVID-19. The method was immunoSEQ multiplex PCR; TCRdb's version includes in-frame clones alone and lacks a portion of them. Altogether a few hundred thousand clones are present, 82% being singletons, with the ten largest covering approximately 3.5%. Input material: peripheral blood. The receptor set was obtained from a woman between 18 and 30 years old with acute or convalescent COVID-19. Both conserved end residues are part of each CDR3. D genes are given only for firm matches. Clone size is not always given. Where it is, it says once, few, many or a class for expanded clones.

V,J,D,size,CDR3,DNA
TRBV7-2,TRBJ2-1,TRBD2,few,CASTARGRTGTSMNEQFF,TGTGCCAGCACCGCGAGGGGCAGGACCGGGACTAGCATGAATGAGCAGTTCTTC
TRBV3-1/TRBV3-2,TRBJ2-5,.,.,CASSLQVGETQYF,TGTGCCAGCAGCCTACAGGTGGGGGAGACCCAGTACTTC
TRBV10-3,TRBJ1-6,TRBD1,.,CATAGEIQGAWSPLHF,TGTGCCACAGCGGGGGAAATACAGGGGGCTTGGTCACCCCTCCACTTT
TRBV5-1,TRBJ2-1,.,.,CASSLGSYNEQFF,TGCGCCAGCAGCTTGGGTAGCTACAATGAGCAGTTCTTC
TRBV29-1,TRBJ1-2,TRBD1,.,CSVVGDREIAIYGYTF,TGCAGCGTTGTTGGGGACAGGGAAATTGCCATCTATGGCTACACCTTC
TRBV20-1,TRBJ1-1,.,.,CSASRGFGITEAFF,TGCAGTGCTAGTAGGGGGTTCGGTATCACTGAAGCTTTCTTT
TRBV27,TRBJ2-2,TRBD1,.,CASSPGWGQANTGELFF,TGTGCCAGCAGTCCGGGGTGGGGACAGGCAAACACCGGGGAGCTGTTTTTT
TRBV5-6,TRBJ2-7,TRBD1,.,CASSPGQGSYEQYF,TGTGCCAGCAGCCCTGGACAGGGCTCGTACGAGCAGTACTTC
TRBV24-1,TRBJ2-3,TRBD2,once,CATSDRTSGMSDTQYF,TGTGCCACCAGTGACCGGACTAGCGGGATGTCAGATACGCAGTATTTT
TRBV30,TRBJ1-1,.,.,CAWSWGSANTEAFF,TGTGCCTGGAGTTGGGGCAGTGCGAACACTGAAGCTTTCTTT
TRBV28,TRBJ1-5,.,many,CASSSSGVSNQPQHF,TGTGCCAGCAGTTCCTCAGGGGTGAGCAATCAGCCCCAGCATTTT
TRBV25-1,TRBJ1-2,TRBD1,.,CASSVHTGVGYGYTF,TGTGCCAGCAGTGTCCACACAGGGGTCGGCTATGGCTACACCTTC
TRBV2,TRBJ2-5,.,few,CASSGDSQETQYF,TGTGCCAGCAGTGGGGACTCCCAAGAGACCCAGTACTTC
TRBV7-8,TRBJ2-3,TRBD2,.,CASSLGLAGNTDTQYF,TGTGCCAGCAGCTTAGGCCTAGCGGGCAACACAGATACGCAGTATTTT
TRBV3-1/TRBV3-2,TRBJ2-7,.,.,CASSNDRTYEQYF,TGTGCCAGCAGTAATGACAGAACCTACGAGCAGTACTTC
TRBV10-3,TRBJ2-7,.,.,CAIRINSQEQYF,TGTGCCATCAGGATTAACAGCCAAGAGCAGTACTTC
TRBV9,TRBJ2-2,.,.,CASSPRAAGIHGELFF,TGTGCCAGCAGCCCTAGGGCAGCAGGGATCCACGGGGAGCTGTTTTTT
TRBV7-8,TRBJ2-2,TRBD1,.,CASSRTGWNTGELFF,TGTGCCAGCAGCCGGACAGGGTGGAACACCGGGGAGCTGTTTTTT
TRBV2,TRBJ2-2,TRBD2,few,CASRSLGLAGAGELFF,TGTGCCAGCAGGAGTCTTGGGCTAGCGGGAGCCGGGGAGCTGTTTTTT
TRBV7-6,TRBJ1-1,TRBD1,few,CASSLGGTGGTEAFF,TGTGCCAGCAGCTTGGGTGGGACAGGCGGCACTGAAGCTTTCTTT
TRBV9,TRBJ2-7,TRBD2,few,CASSELPGGSYYEQYF,TGTGCCAGCAGCGAACTACCCGGCGGGAGTTACTACGAGCAGTACTTC
TRBV5-1,TRBJ1-4,.,.,CASSSGDYEKLFF,TGCGCCAGCAGCTCCGGTGACTATGAAAAACTGTTTTTT
TRBV9,TRBJ1-1,.,.,CASSAGHLMNTEAFF,TGTGCCAGCAGCGCGGGACATCTCATGAACACTGAAGCTTTCTTT
TRBV19,TRBJ2-7,.,.,CASNRGGTYEQYF,TGTGCCAGCAATCGTGGCGGGACCTACGAGCAGTACTTC
TRBV5-6,TRBJ1-5,TRBD1,once,CASSERQTGVQPQHF,TGTGCCAGCAGCGAGAGACAGACAGGGGTCCAGCCCCAGCATTTT
TRBV28,TRBJ2-7,TRBD1,.,CASSRDRVGSYEQYF,TGTGCCAGCAGTCGCGACAGGGTAGGAAGCTACGAGCAGTACTTC
TRBV5-6,TRBJ1-3,.,.,CASSLGQDTDTIYF,TGTGCCAGCAGCTTGGGCCAGGATACGGACACCATATATTTT
TRBV21-1,TRBJ2-3,.,.,CASSKLGLAGGPITDTQYF,TGTGCCAGCAGCAAATTAGGACTAGCGGGAGGCCCTATTACAGATACGCAGTATTTT
TRBV5-1,TRBJ2-2,.,.,CASSLHGATGELFF,TGCGCCAGCAGCTTGCATGGGGCCACCGGGGAGCTGTTTTTT
TRBV11-3,TRBJ2-1,.,.,CASSLGGSYNEQFF,TGTGCCAGCAGCTTGGGGGGCTCCTACAATGAGCAGTTCTTC
TRBV11-3,TRBJ2-7,TRBD2,.,CASSFGGLAGPYEQYF,TGTGCCAGCAGCTTCGGGGGGCTAGCGGGACCCTACGAGCAGTACTTC
TRBV9,TRBJ2-2,.,few,CASTTRPGGVNTGELFF,TGTGCCAGCACCACAAGGCCAGGAGGTGTGAACACCGGGGAGCTGTTTTTT
TRBV27,TRBJ1-5,.,.,CASSLKAGYSNQPQHF,TGTGCCAGCAGTTTAAAGGCAGGTTATAGCAATCAGCCCCAGCATTTT
TRBV30,TRBJ1-2,TRBD1,.,CARRTEGAGGYTF,TGTGCCCGAAGGACAGAGGGGGCGGGCGGCTACACCTTC
TRBV10-3,TRBJ1-5,.,.,CAISENRGNQPQHF,TGTGCCATCAGTGAGAACCGCGGCAATCAGCCCCAGCATTTT
TRBV7-2,TRBJ2-5,.,.,CASSVSPLAQPYQETQYF,TGTGCCAGCAGTGTTTCTCCACTCGCACAGCCCTACCAAGAGACCCAGTACTTC
TRBV7-9,TRBJ2-7,.,.,CASSSVSGLGEQYF,TGTGCCAGCAGCTCCGTAAGCGGGCTTGGCGAGCAGTACTTC
TRBV2,TRBJ1-6,.,few,CASSGVSGGLSPLHF,TGTGCCAGCAGTGGTGTGTCGGGGGGCTTATCACCCCTCCACTTT
TRBV7-7,TRBJ2-5,TRBD1,.,CASSADRQETQYF,TGTGCTAGCAGCGCGGACAGGCAAGAGACCCAGTACTTC
TRBV4-1,TRBJ2-7,TRBD2,.,CASSQDLFGGSYYEQYF,TGCGCCAGCAGCCAAGATCTTTTCGGCGGGAGTTACTACGAGCAGTACTTC
TRBV19,TRBJ2-4,TRBD2,.,CASSISWGGSFKNIQYF,TGTGCCAGTAGTATAAGCTGGGGCGGGAGTTTCAAAAACATTCAGTACTTC
TRBV6-5,TRBJ1-6,.,few,CASSPDRNRNSPLHF,TGTGCCAGCAGCCCAGACAGGAATCGGAATTCACCCCTCCACTTT
TRBV7-2,TRBJ1-2,.,.,CASSPTYREGYTF,TGTGCCAGCAGCCCAACCTACAGGGAAGGCTACACCTTC
TRBV7-8,TRBJ2-2,TRBD1,.,CASSHRDSNTGELFF,TGTGCCAGCAGCCACCGGGACAGTAACACCGGGGAGCTGTTTTTT
TRBV6-6,TRBJ1-3,.,.,CASSYVAGDGNTIYF,TGTGCCAGCAGTTACGTCGCAGGGGATGGAAACACCATATATTTT
TRBV9,TRBJ1-1,TRBD1,once,CASSGTGTGESGAFF,TGTGCCAGCAGCGGTACCGGGACAGGGGAAAGTGGGGCTTTCTTT
TRBV11-2,TRBJ2-1,.,.,CASSHSFRGSIYNEQFF,TGTGCCAGCAGCCACTCCTTCCGAGGGAGCATCTACAATGAGCAGTTCTTC
TRBV5-4,TRBJ2-3,TRBD2,.,CASRLSGSTDTQYF,TGTGCCAGCAGACTTAGCGGGAGCACAGATACGCAGTATTTT
TRBV27,TRBJ2-1,TRBD2,.,CASSLTSGDNEQFF,TGTGCCAGCAGTTTGACTAGCGGGGACAATGAGCAGTTCTTC
TRBV28,TRBJ2-7,.,.,CASIDSGYEQYF,TGTGCCAGCATAGACAGTGGCTACGAGCAGTACTTC
TRBV5-5,TRBJ2-7,TRBD1,.,CASTPLDRALYEQYF,TGTGCCAGCACCCCTCTCGACAGGGCCCTCTACGAGCAGTACTTC
TRBV7-9,TRBJ2-7,TRBD2,.,CASSPHAGGYEQYF,TGTGCCAGCAGCCCCCACGCGGGGGGGTACGAGCAGTACTTC
TRBV7-3,TRBJ2-7,.,.,CASSLSHGTHYEQYF,TGTGCCAGCAGCTTATCCCACGGGACACACTACGAGCAGTACTTC